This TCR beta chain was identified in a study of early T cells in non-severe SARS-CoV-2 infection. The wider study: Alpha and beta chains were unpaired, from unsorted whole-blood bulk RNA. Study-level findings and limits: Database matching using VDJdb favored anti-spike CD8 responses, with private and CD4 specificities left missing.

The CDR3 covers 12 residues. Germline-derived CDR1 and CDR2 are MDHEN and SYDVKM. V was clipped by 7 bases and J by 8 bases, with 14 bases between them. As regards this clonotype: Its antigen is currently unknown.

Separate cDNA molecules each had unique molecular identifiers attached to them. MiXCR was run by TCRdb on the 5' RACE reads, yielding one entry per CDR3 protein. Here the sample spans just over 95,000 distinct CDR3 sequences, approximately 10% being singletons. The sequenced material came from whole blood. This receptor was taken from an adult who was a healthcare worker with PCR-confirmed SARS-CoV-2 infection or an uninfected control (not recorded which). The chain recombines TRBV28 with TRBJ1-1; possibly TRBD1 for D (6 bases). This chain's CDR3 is CASTEGGREAFF. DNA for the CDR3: TGTGCCAGCACCGAAGGGGGGCGGGAAGCTTTCTTT.